Sequencing of this TCR beta chain was carried out in a study of neurological immune-mediated disorders. Time point here: technical triplicate 2. The cDNA was synthesized by 5'RACE incorporating 10-nucleotide random UMIs. Whenever a sequencing run was performed, it yielded over 190 million TCR-beta sequences from 15-18 subjects. TCRdb reprocessed the 5' RACE reads via MiXCR and lists one record per CDR3 protein. This sample has under 65,000 distinct CDR3 sequences; around 24% occur once, and the top ten carry roughly 4.5%. This clonotype has a count of ten or more. The sample was PBMCs. This receptor was obtained from a man between 60 and 70 years old with HTLV-1-associated myelopathy (HAM/TSP).

The CDR3 here is CASSLGTGTSGRARTDTQYF. For the CDR3, the DNA is TGTGCCAGCAGCTTGGGGACAGGGACTAGCGGGAGGGCCCGCACAGATACGCAGTATTTT. The J gene is TRBJ2-3, the V gene TRBV7-9; 16 bases map to TRBD2. Per germline, CDR1 SEHNR and CDR2 FQNEAQ (reference sequence). V was pared by 3 bases and J by 1 base, with 10 bases of the junction left unmatched. The CDR3 runs to 20 residues.